The 3 T cell receptor beta chains in this list originate from one sample, sequenced in a study of cytomegalovirus exposure and HLA in healthy donors. TCRdb's copy holds only in-frame clones and misses some; the assay was immunoSEQ multiplex PCR. The sample includes about 130,000 clones, roughly 89% of them seen just once. The sample taken for sequencing was PBMCs. The receptor set was obtained from a woman aged 18-29 years in good health and CMV-seronegative.

In this sample, this clone turned up once. This rearrangement joins TRBV30 to TRBJ2-2, with 10 nucleotides matching TRBD2. Germline assignment: CDR1 GTSNPN and CDR2 SVGIG (reference sequence). The ends lost 3 bases at V and 7 bases at J; junction bases unmatched: 14. The length of the CDR3 is 17 residues. The CDR3: CAWRLWASGGFGGELFF. For the CDR3, the DNA is TGTGCCTGGAGGCTGTGGGCTAGCGGGGGATTTGGCGGGGAGCTGTTTTTT.

The gene calls are TRBV15 and TRBJ2-6; D is possibly TRBD2 (6 bases). This CDR3 is 16 amino acids long. Trimming took 4 bases from V and 2 from J, leaving 12 bases between them. Germline V CDR1 and CDR2: LNHNV, YYDKDF (reference sequence). DNA for the CDR3: TGTGCCACCAGCATATTAGGAGGGACTGGGGCCAACGTCCTGACTTTC. Translation gives CATSILGGTGANVLTF.

V and J are TRBV29-1 and TRBJ1-2; tentatively, D is TRBD1 (5 bases). Germline V CDR1 and CDR2: SQVTM, ANQGSEA. This CDR3 has 13 residues. The V gene lost 7 bases and the J gene lost 8 bases, with 20 bases spanning the gap. This CDR3 is CSDVSYGTHGYTF. As DNA, the CDR3 is TGCAGCGACGTTTCCTACGGGACTCACGGCTACACCTTC.